What follows are 15 T cell receptor beta chains derived from one specimen sequenced in a study of blood T cell repertoires in COVID-19. Clones were read by immunoSEQ multiplex PCR, and TCRdb kept only the in-frame ones, dropping some. The sample has about 280,000 clones; around 90% are singletons. The sequenced sample consisted of PBMCs or T cells enriched from blood (not recorded which). The receptors come from a woman aged 18-35 years with acute COVID-19.

CDR3 sequence: CASSFGLAGASSYNEQFF. For the CDR3, the DNA is TGTGCCAGCAGCTTCGGACTAGCGGGAGCGAGCTCCTACAATGAGCAGTTCTTC. This sequence joins TRBV5-4 and TRBJ2-1; 13 nucleotides align to TRBD2. The CDR3 loop spans 18 amino acids. Losses at the gene ends were 2 bases for V and 0 bases for J; bases not matched to a gene: 5. Germline CDR1 reads SGHNT; CDR2 reads YYREEE (reference sequence).

V usage is TRBV15 and J usage is TRBJ1-5; 7 positions agree with TRBD1. The trim removed 5 bases at V and 5 bases at J, leaving 3 bases unmatched. Germline CDR1 LNHNV, CDR2 YYDKDF (reference sequence). The CDR3 runs to 13 residues. The CDR3 region is CATSGDSYQPQHF. The CDR3, as DNA: TGTGCCACCAGCGGGGACAGCTATCAGCCCCAGCATTTT.

The chain combines TRBV19 with TRBJ2-1, with TRBD2 matching 8 bases. Trimming cost V 8 bases and J 7 bases; bases outside gene matches: 10. Germline CDR1 reads LNHDA; CDR2 reads SQIVND (reference sequence). The CDR3 loop spans 14 amino acids. The chain's CDR3 is CASESAGDVNEQFF. The CDR3, as DNA: TGTGCCAGTGAGTCAGCGGGAGATGTGAATGAGCAGTTCTTC.

DNA of the CDR3: TGTGCCACGCAGATGGGGGGTGTAGATACTGAAGCTTTCTTT. It is translated as CATQMGGVDTEAFF. This rearrangement joins TRBV10-3 to TRBJ1-1, with D maybe TRBD1 (5 bases). Germline loops: CDR1 ENHRY, CDR2 SYGVKD. The CDR3 runs to 14 residues. With 10 bases removed from V and 5 bases from J, the gap between germline ends came to 20 bases.

The chain links TRBV7-2 to TRBJ2-1; 16 bases map to TRBD2. V shed 5 bases and J 9 bases; nucleotides not matched to a gene: 16. CDR1 SGHTA and CDR2 FQGNSA come from the germline V gene. The CDR3 spans 19 residues. The CDR3 DNA sequence: TGTGCCAGCAGCACCACCGGGACTAGCGGGAGGGAGGGAAGCGGTGAGCAGTTCTTC. Translation gives CASSTTGTSGREGSGEQFF. The full variable domain, in which reference TRBV7-2 and TRBJ2-1 provide the parts outside the CDR3, is GAGVSQSPSNKVTEKGKDVELRCDPISGHTALYWYRQSLGQGLEFLIYFQGNSAPDKSGLPSDRFSAERTGGSVSTLTIQRTQQEDSAVYLCASSTTGTSGREGSGEQFFGPGTRLTVL.

CDR3 region: CASSLTARLAANTGELFF. The DNA for the CDR3 is TGCGCCAGCAGCTTGACTGCTCGACTAGCCGCGAACACCGGGGAGCTGTTTTTT. The gene calls are TRBV5-1 and TRBJ2-2; 7 bases map to TRBD2. The CDR3 length is 18 residues. Germline values: CDR1 SGHRS, CDR2 YFSETQ. V trimming: 1 base; J trimming: 0 bases; junction bases outside the gene matches: 9.

V usage is TRBV18 and J usage is TRBJ1-2; TRBD1 matches 7 bases. This CDR3 is built from 17 residues. The J segment lost 5 bases and the V segment lost 3 bases, leaving 15 bases of the junction unmatched. The V gene's germline CDR1 is KGHSH and CDR2 LQKENI. CDR3 bases: TGTGCCAGCTCACCGGGACAGTTTTCTTTCTTTCAATATGGCTACACCTTC. As protein: CASSPGQFSFFQYGYTF.

The CDR3, as DNA: TGCGCCAGCAGCTTGCGACAGGGACTCGACGAGCAGTACTTC. Residues: CASSLRQGLDEQYF. The chain carries TRBV5-1 and TRBJ2-7; weak D call: TRBD1 (7 bases). Between the trimmed V and J ends, which lost 1 base and 5 bases, there was a span of 13 bases. Germline CDR1 is SGHRS and CDR2 is YFSETQ. This CDR3 is built from 14 residues.

The gene calls are TRBV2 and TRBJ2-7, with TRBD1 as a possible D gene (5 bases). Trimming left V 3 bases short and J 0 bases short, with 12 bases between. Germline V lookup: CDR1 SNHLY, CDR2 FYNNEI. The CDR3 spans 15 residues. The CDR3 coding sequence is TGTGCCAGCAGTGAGAGACAGATACGCTCCTACGAGCAGTACTTC. Translating it yields CASSERQIRSYEQYF.

This rearrangement joins TRBV4-2 to TRBJ2-7; a possible D gene is TRBD2 (5 bases). From germline, CDR1 is LGHNA and CDR2 YNFKEQ. The CDR3 extends over 16 amino acids. Trimming left V 0 bases short and J 3 bases short, with 15 bases between. The CDR3 DNA sequence: TGTGCCAGCAGCCAAGAACCGCGGGCTTCTAGCTACGAGCAGTACTTC. This encodes CASSQEPRASSYEQYF.

The chain combines TRBV19 with TRBJ1-5; TRBD1 might be the D (6 bases). Trimming took 6 bases from V and 2 from J, leaving 14 bases between them. Germline CDR1 LNHDA, CDR2 SQIVND (reference sequence). CDR3 length: 15 amino acids. CDR3 sequence reads: CASSPGPGGNQPQHF. The CDR3 region has the DNA TGTGCCAGTAGCCCGGGTCCAGGGGGCAATCAGCCCCAGCATTTT.

V is TRBV12-3 or TRBV12-4 and J is TRBJ2-7; TRBD1 agrees at 7 bases. The length of the CDR3 is 13 residues. V trimming: 5 bases; J trimming: 5 bases; junction bases outside the gene matches: 6. This CDR3 reads CASSRQGWDEQYF. The CDR3 DNA is TGTGCCAGCAGTCGACAGGGATGGGACGAGCAGTACTTC.

The chain carries TRBV30 and TRBJ2-5; 14 nucleotides line up with TRBD2. The V and J ends lost 6 bases and 2 bases, in that order; junction bases with no gene match: 11. This CDR3 contains 17 residues. The germline V gene encodes CDR1 GTSNPN and CDR2 SVGIG (reference sequence). CDR3 sequence: CACLIGLAGGPQETQYF. CDR3 coding DNA: TGTGCCTGCCTCATTGGACTAGCGGGAGGCCCTCAAGAGACCCAGTACTTC.

This clone came up once. The CDR3 protein is CASSESGQGPNYEQYF. The CDR3 nucleotides are TGCGCCAGCAGTGAGTCGGGGCAGGGGCCTAACTACGAGCAGTACTTC. The chain joins TRBV10-1 to TRBJ2-7; TRBD1 is a possible D gene (6 bases). The CDR3 sequence is 16 residues long. Trimming pared 0 bases from V and 3 bases from J, leaving 15 bases between. CDR1 is WNHNN and CDR2 is SYGVQD in the germline V gene (reference sequence).

V and J are TRBV18 and TRBJ1-6; the match to TRBD1 covers 10 bases. Germline V gene data show CDR1 as KGHSH and CDR2 as LQKENI. This CDR3 comprises 15 residues. J lost 10 bases, V lost 6 bases, and 9 bases had no gene match. Here the CDR3 DNA reads TGTGCCAGCTCCGCTGTGGGACAGGGGAAATCACCCCTCCACTTT. It yields the protein CASSAVGQGKSPLHF. The full variable domain, with the rest looked up from reference TRBV18 and TRBJ1-6, is NAGVMQNPRHLVRRRGQEARLRCSPMKGHSHVYWYRQLPEEGLKFMVYLQKENIIDESGMPKERFSAEFPKEGPSILRIQQVVRGDSAAYFCASSAVGQGKSPLHFGNGTRLTVT.